These 24 T cell receptor beta chains share one sample of origin, sequenced in a study of post-analysis software for immune sequencing data (dated by TCRdb to between 2015 and 2016). Findings and caveats that apply to the study as a whole: Significantly higher frequencies in patients than in controls were found for roughly 5 TRBV segments, including TRBV5-6, TRBV5-1 and TRBV20-1.

The antigens of these receptors remain unknown. The protocol used for the library was PCR. Data came from an Illumina HiSeq 2500. To reduce PCR and sequencing biases, unique molecular identifiers were built into the TCR beta cDNA libraries. TCRdb reanalyzed the raw reads on its own, using fastp at Q25 for trimming and MiXCR for clone calling, and kept in-frame beta chains. When rows share a CDR3 protein, they turn into one entry using the most common DNA and genes. The sample table holds some 890,000 distinct CDR3 sequences, of which 53% were seen once. Together, the top ten hold around 4.5% of the sample. The source material was blood. The receptors here all came from a girl under 18 with multiple sclerosis.

The table lists this clonotype with a count of one. The junction does not match germline at one end; this may be a read error. The rearrangement joins TRBV5-1 to TRBJ1-2; 7 bases line up with TRBD1. The CDR3 totals 14 residues. Germline V gene lookup returns CDR1 SGHRS and CDR2 YFSETQ. CDR3 in DNA: TGCGTCAGCAGCTTTTCAGAGGGGGCAGGTGGCTACACCTTC. Translated: CVSSFSEGAGGYTF.

The rearrangement uses TRBV29-1 and TRBJ2-3; 10 bases map to TRBD2. Per germline, CDR1 SQVTM and CDR2 ANQGSEA. Losses at the gene ends were 4 bases for V and 3 bases for J; bases not matched to a gene: 10. The CDR3 consists of 16 residues. The CDR3 DNA sequence: TGCAGCGTTGGGCGAGAGAGCGGGAGGGCAACAGATACGCAGTATTTT. This encodes CSVGRESGRATDTQYF.

The rearrangement joins TRBV7-9 to TRBJ2-4; unclear D gene. Near its end, the DNA agrees better with TRBJ2-7, so the J call may be wrong. The germline gives CDR1 SEHNR, CDR2 FQNEAQ (reference sequence). This CDR3 has 15 amino acids. CDR3 protein: CASSLSGPNSYEQYF. The DNA for the CDR3 is TGTGCCAGCAGCCTATCCGGGCCGAATAGCTACGAGCAGTACTTC.

V and J are TRBV29-1 and TRBJ1-1, with D unclear. The germline CDR1 and CDR2 sequences are SQVTM and ANQGSEA. Trimming shortened V by 7 bases and J by 1 base, and 4 bases separated the two germline ends. The CDR3 loop spans 10 amino acids. The CDR3 reads CSATNTEAFF. DNA of the CDR3: TGCAGCGCTACGAACACTGAAGCTTTCTTT.

The V call is TRBV12-5, the J call TRBJ2-5, with 11 bases that match TRBD2. This CDR3 has 17 amino acids. Germline trimming cut 5 bases from V and 5 bases from J; bases unmatched to any gene: 13. Germline V CDR1 and CDR2: LGHNT, FRNRAP. CDR3: CASGLSTLAGGPETQYF. The DNA of the CDR3 is TGTGCTAGTGGTCTGTCCACCCTAGCGGGGGGCCCCGAGACCCAGTACTTC. Complete variable domain (other parts from reference TRBV12-5 and TRBJ2-5): DARVTQTPRHKVTEMGQEVTMRCQPILGHNTVFWYRQTMMQGLELLAYFRNRAPLDDSGMPKDRFSAEMPDATLATLKIQPSEPRDSAVYFCASGLSTLAGGPETQYFGPGTRLLVL.

CDR3 protein: CASSPLKGRETQYF. In DNA form, the CDR3 reads TGTGCCAGCTCACCACTGAAGGGGCGAGAGACCCAGTACTTC. This chain uses TRBV18 with TRBJ2-5; maybe TRBD1 (5 bases). Germline V gene lookup returns CDR1 KGHSH and CDR2 LQKENI. The V end was cut by 1 base, the J end by 4 bases, with 10 bases between. This CDR3 spans 14 amino acids. Based on the CDR3 plus reference TRBV18 and TRBJ2-5, the full variable domain is NAGVMQNPRHLVRRRGQEARLRCSPMKGHSHVYWYRQLPEEGLKFMVYLQKENIIDESGMPKERFSAEFPKEGPSILRIQQVVRGDSAAYFCASSPLKGRETQYFGPGTRLLVL.

This clonotype was recorded once. The chain is built from TRBV5-1 and TRBJ2-5; 7 nucleotides match TRBD1. The CDR3 is 15 amino acids. The germline V gene has CDR1 SGHRS and CDR2 YFSETQ. J gave up 5 bases and V 4 bases, and 11 bases lay outside the gene matches. CDR3 sequence (DNA): TGCGCCAGCAGCACCCAAGGGACAGCGTGGGAGACCCAGTACTTC. It codes for CASSTQGTAWETQYF.

V and J are TRBV27 and TRBJ2-2; weak D call: TRBD1 (6 bases). Trimming took 5 bases from V and 9 from J, leaving 10 bases between them. The CDR3 runs to 12 residues. Looked up from germline, CDR1 is MNHEY and CDR2 is SMNVEV (reference sequence). The CDR3 region is CASSAQGWELFF. The CDR3 DNA is TGTGCCAGCAGTGCACAGGGATGGGAGCTGTTTTTT.

The rearrangement links TRBV6-1 to TRBJ2-1; 11 bases are a match to TRBD2. The germline gives CDR1 MNHNS, CDR2 SASEGT. The CDR3 has 15 amino acids. Unmatched junction bases numbered 8, after V lost 5 bases and J lost 8 bases. Written as DNA, the CDR3 is TGTGCCAGCAGTCCCACTAGCGGGAGCGTCGATGAGCAGTTCTTC. Translating it yields CASSPTSGSVDEQFF.

The gene calls are TRBV3-1 and TRBJ1-2; 8 bases are shared with TRBD1. CDR1 LGHDT and CDR2 YNNKEL come from the germline V gene (reference sequence). V lost 2 bases, J lost 4 bases, and 6 bases stayed unmatched. The CDR3 has 15 amino acids. The CDR3 protein is CASSQHDRGSYGYTF. CDR3 nucleotide sequence: TGTGCCAGCAGCCAACACGACAGGGGATCCTATGGCTACACCTTC.

This clonotype occurred a few times. The chain is built from TRBV7-7 and TRBJ2-6; TRBD2 might be the D (6 bases). The germline CDR1 and CDR2 sequences are SSHAT and FNYEAQ (reference sequence). The CDR3 length is 17 residues. The V gene lost 5 bases and the J gene lost 3 bases, with 17 bases spanning the gap. The CDR3 protein is CASSPLARGYGANVLTF. In DNA form, the CDR3 reads TGTGCCAGCAGCCCTCTGGCCCGGGGGTATGGGGCCAACGTCCTGACTTTC.

This clonotype has only one observation. J is TRBJ2-1 and V is TRBV5-1; 9 positions agree with TRBD2. The J segment lost 6 bases and the V segment lost 4 bases, leaving 17 bases of the junction unmatched. This CDR3 contains 18 residues. Germline V lookup: CDR1 SGHRS, CDR2 YFSETQ. CDR3 DNA: TGCGCCAGCAGCCTTTACTCATTCAGGGGACTAGCACGCAATGAGCAGTTCTTC. Translating gives CASSLYSFRGLARNEQFF.

The chain combines TRBV6-5 with TRBJ2-2, with 11 bases matching TRBD2. This CDR3 spans 16 amino acids. Unmatched junction bases numbered 5, after V lost 2 bases and J lost 6 bases. Germline V lookup: CDR1 MNHEY, CDR2 SVGAGI. The CDR3, as DNA: TGTGCCAGCAGTTACAATAGCGGGGGGGCCTCCGGGGAGCTGTTTTTT. It yields the protein CASSYNSGGASGELFF.

V gene TRBV9 combines with J gene TRBJ2-6, with 8 bases identical to TRBD1. From germline, CDR1 is SGDLS and CDR2 YYNGEE. The ends lost 3 bases at V and 4 bases at J; junction bases unmatched: 6. The CDR3 has 16 residues. CDR3 nucleotides: TGTGCCAGCAGCGCGCAGGGGGCGCAAGGGGCCAACGTCCTGACTTTC. The encoded protein is CASSAQGAQGANVLTF.

V and J are TRBV20-1 and TRBJ1-2; perhaps TRBD1 as D (6 bases). CDR3 size: 13 residues. V was trimmed by 3 bases and J by 4 bases, leaving 12 bases between them. The germline gives CDR1 DFQATT, CDR2 SNEGSKA (reference sequence). CDR3 residues: CSASVKGGYGYTF. The CDR3 DNA is TGCAGTGCTAGCGTTAAGGGGGGCTATGGCTACACCTTC.

The chain links TRBV14 to TRBJ2-1; D is uncertain. The germline V and J ends were trimmed by 5 bases and 6 bases, with 8 bases remaining between them. Germline V gene lookup returns CDR1 SGHDN and CDR2 FVKESK. The CDR3 has 12 amino acids. DNA of the CDR3: TGTGCCAGCAGCAAGGTGGGCAATGAGCAGTTCTTC. This codes for CASSKVGNEQFF.

This chain joins TRBV10-3 and TRBJ1-2; D is uncertain. The CDR3 covers 14 residues. Trimming pared 8 bases from V and 8 bases from J, leaving 21 bases between. Germline V gives CDR1 ENHRY, CDR2 SYGVKD. CDR3 region: CAIADGGYALGYTF. The CDR3 region has the DNA TGTGCCATCGCAGATGGTGGGTACGCCCTGGGCTACACCTTC.

The table lists this clonotype with a few counts. V and J are TRBV5-1 and TRBJ2-7, with D hard to call. V was trimmed by 0 bases and J by 5 bases, leaving 12 bases between them. This CDR3 is built from 14 residues. The germline V gene has CDR1 SGHRS and CDR2 YFSETQ. The CDR3 DNA reads TGCGCCAGCAGCTTGGGAGGATTGGTCGACGAGCAGTACTTC. This gives the protein CASSLGGLVDEQYF.

In DNA form, the CDR3 reads TGTGCCAGCAGTTCTCAATTAGATACGCAGTATTTT. Protein: CASSSQLDTQYF. This rearrangement joins TRBV7-3 to TRBJ2-3, with D unresolved. Germline CDR1 is SGHTA and CDR2 is FQGTGA. The CDR3 sequence is 12 residues long. The V and J ends lost 6 bases and 5 bases respectively, with 9 bases between them.

The chain links TRBV20-1 to TRBJ1-5; the D gene is possibly TRBD1 (5 bases). Germline values: CDR1 DFQATT, CDR2 SNEGSKA (reference sequence). The V end lost 6 bases, the J end lost 4 bases, and 13 bases lay between the germline ends. The CDR3 loop spans 13 amino acids. The CDR3 region is CSATDGGNQPQHF. DNA for the CDR3: TGCAGTGCAACTGACGGGGGTAATCAGCCCCAGCATTTT.

The V call is TRBV9, the J call TRBJ2-4, with TRBD1 identical over 10 bases. The J call may be wrong; the DNA end is better matched by TRBJ2-5. The CDR3 covers 15 residues. The germline V gene encodes CDR1 SGDLS and CDR2 YYNGEE. The CDR3 sequence: CASSVWDRGQETQYF. CDR3 in DNA: TGTGCCAGCAGCGTATGGGACAGGGGTCAAGAGACCCAGTACTTC.

V usage is TRBV29-1 and J usage is TRBJ1-4; a possible D gene is TRBD1 (6 bases). This CDR3 has 15 residues. Trimming took 0 bases from V and 4 from J, leaving 12 bases between them. Per the germline V gene, CDR1 is SQVTM and CDR2 is ANQGSEA. The CDR3 loop is CSVEDRGASNEKLFF. DNA for the CDR3: TGCAGCGTTGAAGATCGGGGGGCAAGTAATGAAAAACTGTTTTTT.

V is TRBV7-9 and J is TRBJ1-4; TRBD1 matches 9 bases. The CDR3 totals 15 residues. The germline V gene encodes CDR1 SEHNR and CDR2 FQNEAQ (reference sequence). The V segment lost 5 bases and the J segment 6 bases; nucleotides outside the gene matches: 7. CDR3 sequence: CASSHGDREYEKLFF. The DNA for the CDR3 is TGTGCCAGCAGCCATGGGGACAGGGAATATGAAAAACTGTTTTTT.

This clonotype was picked up a small number of times. The CDR3 is CASSAGTVHHEQYF. CDR3 DNA: TGTGCCAGCAGCGCGGGGACAGTACACCACGAGCAGTACTTC. This chain connects TRBV9 to TRBJ2-5, with 7 positions matching TRBD1. Near its end, the DNA agrees better with TRBJ2-7, so the J call may be wrong. CDR1 is SGDLS, CDR2 YYNGEE, per germline. The CDR3 runs 14 residues.